This T cell receptor (beta chain) was sequenced in a study of blood T cell repertoires in COVID-19. Study in general: PBMCs, B-cell-depleted T cells, or T cells were the source of the cDNA or gDNA that made up the material.

The CDR3 is 14 residues long. Trimming removed 6 bases from V and 6 bases from J; junction bases left unmatched: 5. Germline lookup yields CDR1 MGHRA and CDR2 YSYEKL. The table came from immunoSEQ multiplex PCR; TCRdb's copy has only in-frame clones and leaves some out. Of 150,000 to 200,000 clones listed, more than 85% are singletons. The sequenced sample was peripheral blood. This clonotype was sampled from a man aged 65 to 85 with active or convalescent COVID-19. V is TRBV4-1 and J is TRBJ2-2; 9 bases align to TRBD1. The CDR3 nucleotides are TGCGCCAGCAGATTCCGACAGGGGGCCGGGGAGCTGTTTTTT. Translating gives CASRFRQGAGELFF.